This entry lists 32 T cell receptor beta chains sequenced from one sample in a study of shared clonotypes between healthy human individuals. Using immunoSEQ multiplex PCR, the repertoire was profiled, and TCRdb retains in-frame clones only, with some absent. The table shows approximately 2.1 million clones, with approximately 95% occurring only once. Sequencing was carried out using naive CD4+ T cells from PBMCs. Subset: CD45RA+ positively selected. These receptors originate from a man between 18 and 35 years old in good health. Some clones in this sample may be carry-over from other donors' samples.

The DNA of the CDR3 is TGTGCCAGCAGCGACGTTAGACAGGGGGGCCAGCCCCAGCATTTT. Protein sequence: CASSDVRQGGQPQHF. The genes are TRBV7-9 and TRBJ1-5, with 9 bases that match TRBD1. The V gene end was trimmed by 5 bases and the J gene end by 7 bases; junction bases not matched to a gene: 9. Germline values: CDR1 SEHNR, CDR2 FQNEAQ (reference sequence). The CDR3 is 15 amino acids.

The rearrangement joins TRBV11-1 to TRBJ2-7; 9 bases are a match to TRBD1. The germline gives CDR1 SGHAT, CDR2 FQDESV (reference sequence). The ends lost 5 bases at V and 2 bases at J; junction bases unmatched: 4. CDR3 length: 14 residues. The CDR3 DNA sequence: TGTGCCAGCAGCACCCGACAGGGGGCCTACGAGCAGTACTTC. Its translation is CASSTRQGAYEQYF.

CDR3 bases: TGTGCCACTCTGGGGAACACCGGGGAGCTGTTTTTT. This sequence encodes CATLGNTGELFF. The chain is built from TRBV10-3 and TRBJ2-2; no clear D gene. V was clipped by 10 bases and J by 1 base, with 7 bases between them. This CDR3 contains 12 residues. Germline assignment: CDR1 ENHRY and CDR2 SYGVKD.

The CDR3 bases are TGCGCCAGCAGCCAAGATGGCTACGGCTTGGCGCAGTACTTC. This gives the protein CASSQDGYGLAQYF. The chain is built from TRBV4-3 and TRBJ2-7; no firm D call. The CDR3 runs to 14 residues. Germline V gives CDR1 LGHNA, CDR2 YSLEER. V lost 0 bases and J 9 bases, leaving 15 bases between the germline ends.

This clone was counted once. CDR3 amino acids: CASSRLPGRGVTEAFF. Written as DNA, the CDR3 is TGTGCCAGCAGCCGATTACCAGGGAGGGGGGTTACTGAAGCTTTCTTT. V is TRBV2 and J is TRBJ1-1, with D possibly being TRBD1 (6 bases). With 6 bases removed from V and 5 bases from J, the gap between germline ends came to 22 bases. CDR1 and CDR2 (germline): SNHLY, FYNNEI. The CDR3 has 16 residues. Full variable domain (remainder filled in from reference TRBV2 and TRBJ1-1): EPEVTQTPSHQVTQMGQEVILRCVPISNHLYFYWYRQILGQKVEFLVSFYNNEISEKSEIFDDQFSVERPDGSNFTLKIRSTKLEDSAMYFCASSRLPGRGVTEAFFGQGTRLTVV.

Only a few counts were recorded for this clone. This chain links TRBV7-9 with TRBJ1-1; D is uncertain. Trimming removed 1 base at V and 10 bases at J, with 10 bases between. The germline V gene has CDR1 SEHNR and CDR2 FQNEAQ (reference sequence). The CDR3 extends over 12 amino acids. The CDR3 loop is CASSLVAGGAFF. CDR3 in DNA: TGTGCCAGCAGCTTAGTTGCTGGCGGAGCTTTCTTT. Based on the CDR3 plus reference TRBV7-9 and TRBJ1-1, the full variable domain is DTGVSQNPRHKITKRGQNVTFRCDPISEHNRLYWYRQTLGQGPEFLTYFQNEAQLEKSRLLSDRFSAERPKGSFSTLEIQRTEQGDSAMYLCASSLVAGGAFFGQGTRLTVV.

The rearrangement links TRBV9 to TRBJ2-1, with 8 bases identical to TRBD2. CDR1 is SGDLS, CDR2 YYNGEE, per germline. This CDR3 contains 16 residues. Losses at the gene ends were 0 bases for V and 3 bases for J; bases not matched to a gene: 5. CDR3 bases: TGTGCCAGCAGCGTAGGGGGTAGCGGGGACTACAATGAGCAGTTCTTC. This codes for CASSVGGSGDYNEQFF.

V is TRBV6-6 and J is TRBJ1-2; maybe TRBD1 (5 bases). The V gene's germline CDR1 is MNHNY and CDR2 SVGAGI (reference sequence). The CDR3 spans 13 residues. Trimming took 6 bases from V and 7 from J, leaving 15 bases between them. CDR3 loop: CASSQHGGSGYTF. The CDR3 bases are TGTGCCAGCAGCCAGCACGGGGGGAGTGGCTACACCTTC.

The chain joins TRBV5-6 to TRBJ2-7; D possibly corresponds to TRBD2 (5 bases). This CDR3 spans 12 amino acids. V shed 0 bases and J shed 9 bases, with 10 bases lying between them. Per germline, CDR1 SGHDT and CDR2 YYEEEE. The CDR3 here is CASSLVSGRQYF. The CDR3 nucleotides read TGTGCCAGCAGCTTGGTGTCTGGGAGGCAGTACTTC.

The V call is TRBV28, the J call TRBJ2-3; 8 nucleotides match TRBD2. The CDR3 has 16 residues. Trimming at V came to 5 bases and at J to 2 bases, leaving 9 bases not matched to a gene. The germline CDR1 and CDR2 sequences are MDHEN and SYDVKM. The CDR3 loop is CASSLLISGNTDTQYF. The CDR3 coding sequence is TGTGCCAGCAGTCTGCTTATTAGCGGGAACACAGATACGCAGTATTTT. The full variable domain, rest sourced from reference TRBV28 and TRBJ2-3, is DVKVTQSSRYLVKRTGEKVFLECVQDMDHENMFWYRQDPGLGLRLIYFSYDVKMKEKGDIPEGYSVSREKKERFSLILESASTNQTSMYLCASSLLISGNTDTQYFGPGTRLTVL.

The J gene is TRBJ2-3, the V gene TRBV5-1; the D gene is possibly TRBD1 (5 bases). The CDR3 extends over 16 amino acids. Germline lookup yields CDR1 SGHRS and CDR2 YFSETQ. V gave up 1 base and J gave up 3 bases, with 15 bases separating them. CDR3 coding DNA: TGCGCCAGCAGCTTGTCAGGGTCTACCACGACAGATACGCAGTATTTT. Its translation: CASSLSGSTTTDTQYF.

The chain joins TRBV7-7 to TRBJ2-2; 7 nucleotides agree with TRBD2. J was trimmed by 4 bases and V by 5 bases; bases with no gene match: 4. This CDR3 is built from 14 residues. The germline V gene encodes CDR1 SSHAT and CDR2 FNYEAQ (reference sequence). The CDR3 nucleotides are TGTGCCAGCAGCCGCGGGACTACCACCGGGGAGCTGTTTTTT. Its translation is CASSRGTTTGELFF. Combining the CDR3 with reference TRBV7-7 and TRBJ2-2 gives the whole variable domain GAGVSQSPRYKVTKRGQDVTLRCDPISSHATLYWYQQALGQGPEFLTYFNYEAQPDKSGLPSDRFSAERPEGSISTLTIQRTEQRDSAMYRCASSRGTTTGELFFGEGSRLTVL.

The chain combines TRBV2 with TRBJ2-7; TRBD1 matches at 8 bases. Trimming at V came to 5 bases and at J to 0 bases, leaving 3 bases not matched to a gene. CDR3 size: 14 residues. From germline, CDR1 is SNHLY and CDR2 FYNNEI. The CDR3 nucleotides read TGTGCCAGCAGTCGACAGGGGACCTCCTACGAGCAGTACTTC. This codes for CASSRQGTSYEQYF.

The V and J genes are TRBV5-4 and TRBJ2-7; TRBD1 agrees at 7 bases. Germline values: CDR1 SGHNT, CDR2 YYREEE (reference sequence). Trimming took 2 bases from V and 6 from J; bases not matched to a gene: 8. This CDR3 spans 14 amino acids. CDR3 coding DNA: TGTGCCAGCAGCTTACAGGGGCCCGGTGGCGAGCAGTACTTC. Protein product: CASSLQGPGGEQYF.

CDR3 region: CARGSRGSGELFF. CDR3 nucleotides: TGTGCCAGGGGGTCTCGTGGATCCGGGGAGCTGTTTTTT. J is TRBJ2-2 and V is TRBV5-3; D call uncertain. TRBV5-3 is identified as an open reading frame with a role that is uncertain. The CDR3 spans 13 residues. V gave up 8 bases and J gave up 6 bases, with 14 bases separating them.

The chain combines TRBV5-1 with TRBJ2-2, with a tentative D call TRBD2 (5 bases). This CDR3 spans 16 amino acids. The germline V gene encodes CDR1 SGHRS and CDR2 YFSETQ. Trimming shortened V by 6 bases and J by 3 bases, and 18 bases separated the two germline ends. The CDR3 DNA is TGCGCCAGCAACCCTTTCGGACGGGAACACACCGGGGAGCTGTTTTTT. Residues: CASNPFGREHTGELFF.

The chain joins TRBV7-3 to TRBJ2-2; 7 nucleotides align to TRBD2. V shed 6 bases and J 1 base; nucleotides not matched to a gene: 8. Germline loops: CDR1 SGHTA, CDR2 FQGTGA. This CDR3 contains 16 residues. Here the CDR3 DNA reads TGTGCCAGCAGGGGAAGCGGGACGAGGAACACCGGGGAGCTGTTTTTT. As protein: CASRGSGTRNTGELFF.

V is TRBV7-2 and J is TRBJ2-7; 12 nucleotides align to TRBD2. Trimming cost V 5 bases and J 3 bases; bases outside gene matches: 2. The CDR3 extends over 14 amino acids. CDR1 and CDR2 from the germline V gene are SGHTA and FQGNSA. The CDR3: CASSGGLAGYEQYF. CDR3 sequence (DNA): TGTGCCAGCAGCGGGGGACTAGCGGGCTACGAGCAGTACTTC. Full variable domain (remainder filled in from reference TRBV7-2 and TRBJ2-7): GAGVSQSPSNKVTEKGKDVELRCDPISGHTALYWYRQSLGQGLEFLIYFQGNSAPDKSGLPSDRFSAERTGGSVSTLTIQRTQQEDSAVYLCASSGGLAGYEQYFGPGTRLTVT.

The chain links TRBV11-2 to TRBJ2-7; weak D call: TRBD1 (5 bases). The germline CDR1 and CDR2 sequences are SGHAT and FQNNGV. The CDR3 totals 14 residues. V was shortened by 1 base and J by 3 bases, with 10 bases between the two germline ends. For the CDR3, the DNA is TGTGCCAGCAGCTTAGTTAGGGGAAACTACGAGCAGTACTTC. Translating gives CASSLVRGNYEQYF.

The chain recombines TRBV27 with TRBJ1-2; 7 positions agree with TRBD1. The CDR3 runs to 11 residues. Trimming removed 10 bases from V and 6 bases from J; junction bases left unmatched: 5. Germline CDR1 MNHEY, CDR2 SMNVEV (reference sequence). The CDR3 spells CATWGQNGYTF. CDR3 in DNA: TGTGCCACCTGGGGACAGAATGGCTACACCTTC.

The chain uses TRBV7-2 and TRBJ2-7, with D tentatively TRBD1 or TRBD2 (5 bases each). This CDR3 spans 16 amino acids. V was trimmed by 2 bases and J by 1 base, leaving 15 bases between them. Germline loops: CDR1 SGHTA, CDR2 FQGNSA. The CDR3 reads CASSLLGTDISYEQYF. CDR3 nucleotides: TGTGCCAGCAGCTTATTGGGGACGGACATTTCCTACGAGCAGTACTTC.

The chain has TRBV4-1 and TRBJ2-5; no reliable D call. The CDR3 loop spans 18 amino acids. In germline, CDR1 is MGHRA, CDR2 YSYEKL. Trimming shortened V by 1 base and J by 5 bases, and 23 bases separated the two germline ends. The CDR3 DNA follows: TGCGCCAGCAGCCAAGTAGTAGTAGGACCCCGCCCTCCCGAGACCCAGTACTTC. This encodes CASSQVVVGPRPPETQYF.

This sequence joins TRBV20-1 and TRBJ1-1; D ambiguous. From germline, CDR1 is DFQATT and CDR2 SNEGSKA (reference sequence). V was shortened by 6 bases and J by 8 bases, with 13 bases between the two germline ends. This CDR3 region has 11 residues. Here the CDR3 reads CSAARWAEAFF. The CDR3 DNA reads as TGCAGTGCGGCCCGCTGGGCCGAAGCTTTCTTT.

This clone was seen a single time. The V and J genes are TRBV7-3 and TRBJ2-5, with TRBD2 matching 13 bases. CDR1 is SGHTA and CDR2 is FQGTGA in the germline V gene. Trimming at V came to 6 bases and at J to 4 bases, leaving 5 bases not matched to a gene. The CDR3 runs to 15 residues. The CDR3 DNA is TGTGCCAGCAGACGGACTAGCGGGAGCACAGAGACCCAGTACTTC. This encodes CASRRTSGSTETQYF.

The chain links TRBV27 to TRBJ2-5, with D unresolved. The CDR3 has 13 amino acids. CDR1 is MNHEY and CDR2 is SMNVEV in the germline V gene (reference sequence). V was clipped by 6 bases and J by 5 bases, with 13 bases between them. In nucleotides, the CDR3 is TGTGCCAGCAGCGGATCCCTCTTGGAGACCCAGTACTTC. It codes for CASSGSLLETQYF.

The chain joins TRBV28 to TRBJ1-4; a weak D match, TRBD1 (6 bases). Germline-derived CDR1 and CDR2 are MDHEN and SYDVKM. CDR3 length: 16 amino acids. Between the trimmed V and J ends, which lost 4 bases and 3 bases, there was a span of 15 bases. The CDR3 DNA reads as TGTGCCAGCAGTTCCCCTCCGGGGGCGGCTAATGAAAAACTGTTTTTT. Protein sequence: CASSSPPGAANEKLFF.

The V and J genes are TRBV5-1 and TRBJ2-5; D might be TRBD1 (6 bases). CDR1 is SGHRS and CDR2 is YFSETQ in the germline V gene. The CDR3 runs 14 residues. Deletions cut 3 bases from V and 2 bases from J, with 11 bases between. The CDR3 nucleotides are TGCGCCAGCAGCTGGGGACAAAGTCAAGAGACCCAGTACTTC. Its translation is CASSWGQSQETQYF.

The chain uses TRBV5-1 and TRBJ2-3, with 10 bases fitting TRBD2. The CDR3 totals 15 residues. V shed 4 bases, J shed 2 bases, and the junction held 4 bases outside the gene matches. CDR1 is SGHRS and CDR2 is YFSETQ in the germline V gene. This CDR3 reads CASSRGLANTDTQYF. The CDR3 DNA follows: TGCGCCAGCAGCCGGGGACTAGCGAACACAGATACGCAGTATTTT. Together with reference TRBV5-1 and TRBJ2-3, the CDR3 gives the full variable domain: KAGVTQTPRYLIKTRGQQVTLSCSPISGHRSVSWYQQTPGQGLQFLFEYFSETQRNKGNFPGRFSGRQFSNSRSEMNVSTLELGDSALYLCASSRGLANTDTQYFGPGTRLTVL.

This chain connects TRBV15 to TRBJ2-7, with 8 positions matching TRBD2. The V gene's germline CDR1 is LNHNV and CDR2 YYDKDF (reference sequence). The CDR3 runs 15 residues. Trimming removed 2 bases from V and 2 bases from J; junction bases left unmatched: 5. CDR3 amino acids: CATSRQPGLAYEQYF. The CDR3 DNA reads TGTGCCACCAGCAGACAACCGGGACTAGCCTACGAGCAGTACTTC.

The chain couples TRBV28 to TRBJ2-2; D is uncertain. Trimming left V 1 base short and J 6 bases short, with 15 bases between. This CDR3 comprises 16 residues. Germline V gives CDR1 MDHEN, CDR2 SYDVKM. Written as DNA, the CDR3 is TGTGCCAGCAGTTTATACCCAAGAAACCGTGCCGGGGAGCTGTTTTTT. This encodes CASSLYPRNRAGELFF.

This clone was observed a single time. Other DNA variants within this sample encode the same CDR3. The J gene is TRBJ2-5, the V gene TRBV18, with D possibly matching TRBD2 (6 bases). The germline CDR1 and CDR2 sequences are KGHSH and LQKENI. The CDR3 sequence is 14 residues long. The ends were cut back, 0 bases at V and 4 bases at J, with 9 bases in the middle. This chain's CDR3 is CASSPPAGGETQYF. The CDR3 nucleotides are TGTGCCAGCTCACCACCTGCCGGGGGAGAGACCCAGTACTTC.

The chain combines TRBV14 with TRBJ2-1; D gene uncertain. V was trimmed by 0 bases and J by 3 bases, leaving 9 bases between them. The CDR3 is made up of 15 amino acids. Germline loops: CDR1 SGHDN, CDR2 FVKESK. CDR3 in amino acids: CASSQEIQRYNEQFF. In nucleotides, the CDR3 is TGTGCCAGCAGCCAAGAGATCCAGCGCTACAATGAGCAGTTCTTC.